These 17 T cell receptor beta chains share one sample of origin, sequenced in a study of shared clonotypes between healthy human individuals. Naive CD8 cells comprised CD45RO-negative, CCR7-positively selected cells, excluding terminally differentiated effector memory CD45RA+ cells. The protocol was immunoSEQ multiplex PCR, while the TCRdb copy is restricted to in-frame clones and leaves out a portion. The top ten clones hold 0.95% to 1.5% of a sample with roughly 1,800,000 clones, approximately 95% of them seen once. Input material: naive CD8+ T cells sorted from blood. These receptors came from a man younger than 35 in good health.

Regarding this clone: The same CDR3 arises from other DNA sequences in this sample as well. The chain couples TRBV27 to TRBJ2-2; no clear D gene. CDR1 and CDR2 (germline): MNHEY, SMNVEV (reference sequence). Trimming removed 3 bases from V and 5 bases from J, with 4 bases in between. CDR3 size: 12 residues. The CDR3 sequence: CASSLRTGELFF. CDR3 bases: TGTGCCAGCAGTTTGAGGACCGGGGAGCTGTTTTTT.

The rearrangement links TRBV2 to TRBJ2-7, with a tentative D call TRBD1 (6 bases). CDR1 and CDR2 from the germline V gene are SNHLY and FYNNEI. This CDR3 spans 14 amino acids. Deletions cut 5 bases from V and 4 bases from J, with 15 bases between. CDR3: CASSRDMDMYEQYF. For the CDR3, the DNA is TGTGCCAGCAGTAGGGACATGGATATGTACGAGCAGTACTTC. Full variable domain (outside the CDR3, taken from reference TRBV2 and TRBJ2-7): EPEVTQTPSHQVTQMGQEVILRCVPISNHLYFYWYRQILGQKVEFLVSFYNNEISEKSEIFDDQFSVERPDGSNFTLKIRSTKLEDSAMYFCASSRDMDMYEQYFGPGTRLTVT.

The CDR3 loop is CASRGAPPEQFF. The CDR3 DNA reads as TGTGCCAGCAGAGGAGCACCCCCTGAGCAGTTCTTC. The rearrangement joins TRBV2 to TRBJ2-1; no firm D call. Trimming took off 6 bases at V and 9 bases at J, with 12 bases between the two ends. Germline CDR1 and CDR2: SNHLY and FYNNEI. The CDR3 runs to 12 residues.

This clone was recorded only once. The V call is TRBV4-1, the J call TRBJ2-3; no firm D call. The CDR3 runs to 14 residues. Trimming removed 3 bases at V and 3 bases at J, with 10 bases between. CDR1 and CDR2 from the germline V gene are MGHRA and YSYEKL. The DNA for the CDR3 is TGCGCCAGCAGCCATGTCCCCGGGACAGATACGCAGTATTTT. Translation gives CASSHVPGTDTQYF.

CDR3 amino acids: CASSPAQGTGTEAFF. The CDR3 DNA follows: TGTGCCAGCAGCCCAGCCCAGGGGACGGGCACTGAAGCTTTCTTT. The chain is built from TRBV7-3 and TRBJ1-1; the D gene is possibly TRBD1 (6 bases). Germline CDR1 SGHTA, CDR2 FQGTGA. The CDR3 consists of 15 residues. V lost 5 bases and J 4 bases, leaving 17 bases between the germline ends.

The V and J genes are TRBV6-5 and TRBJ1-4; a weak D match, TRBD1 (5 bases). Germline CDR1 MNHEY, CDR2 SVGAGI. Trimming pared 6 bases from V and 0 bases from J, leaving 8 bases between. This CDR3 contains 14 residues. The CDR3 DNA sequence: TGTGCCAGCAGGAGGGGAGCAACTAATGAAAAACTGTTTTTT. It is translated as CASRRGATNEKLFF.

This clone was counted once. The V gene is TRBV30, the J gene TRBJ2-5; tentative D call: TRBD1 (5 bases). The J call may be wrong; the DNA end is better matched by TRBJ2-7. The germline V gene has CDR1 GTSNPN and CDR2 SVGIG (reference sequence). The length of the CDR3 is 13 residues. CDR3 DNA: TGTGCCTGGAGTGTAGGGGCAGATTACGAGCAGTACTTC. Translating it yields CAWSVGADYEQYF.

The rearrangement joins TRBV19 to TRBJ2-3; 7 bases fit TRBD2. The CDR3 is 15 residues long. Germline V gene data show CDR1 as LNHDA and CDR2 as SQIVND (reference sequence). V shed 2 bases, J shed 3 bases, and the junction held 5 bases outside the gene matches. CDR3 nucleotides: TGTGCCAGTAGTATAAGCGGGGACGAGACAGATACGCAGTATTTT. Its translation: CASSISGDETDTQYF.

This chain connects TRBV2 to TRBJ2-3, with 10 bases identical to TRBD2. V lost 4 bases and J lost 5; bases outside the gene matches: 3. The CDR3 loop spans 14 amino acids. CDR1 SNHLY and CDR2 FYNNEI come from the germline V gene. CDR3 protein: CASSVSGGLDTQYF. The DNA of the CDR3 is TGTGCCAGCAGTGTTAGCGGGGGGTTAGATACGCAGTATTTT.

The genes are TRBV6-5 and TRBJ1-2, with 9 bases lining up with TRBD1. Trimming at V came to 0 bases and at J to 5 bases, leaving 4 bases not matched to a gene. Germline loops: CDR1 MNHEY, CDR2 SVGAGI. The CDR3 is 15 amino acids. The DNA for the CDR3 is TGTGCCAGCAGTTACTCGAGTGGGACAGGGTATGGCTACACCTTC. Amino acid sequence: CASSYSSGTGYGYTF.

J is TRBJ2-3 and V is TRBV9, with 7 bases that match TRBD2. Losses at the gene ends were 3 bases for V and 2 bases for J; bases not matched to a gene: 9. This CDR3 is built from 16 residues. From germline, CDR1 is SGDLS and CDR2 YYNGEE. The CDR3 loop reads CASSGHMRDYTDTQYF. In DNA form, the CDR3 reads TGTGCCAGCAGCGGACACATGAGGGACTACACAGATACGCAGTATTTT.

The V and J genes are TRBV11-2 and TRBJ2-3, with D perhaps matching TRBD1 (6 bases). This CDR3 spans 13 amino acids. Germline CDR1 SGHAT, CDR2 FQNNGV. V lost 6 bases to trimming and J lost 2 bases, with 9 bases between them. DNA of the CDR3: TGTGCCAGCAGAGGGGGATTCACAGATACGCAGTATTTT. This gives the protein CASRGGFTDTQYF.

Here the CDR3 DNA reads TGTGCCAGCAGCTTAGTTGTCTCTAGCCTTTCTGAAGCTTTCTTT. This translates into CASSLVVSSLSEAFF. This chain connects TRBV7-2 to TRBJ1-1; D remains ambiguous. Germline values: CDR1 SGHTA, CDR2 FQGNSA. The CDR3 is made up of 15 amino acids. V dropped 1 base and J dropped 6 bases, with 15 bases sitting between them.

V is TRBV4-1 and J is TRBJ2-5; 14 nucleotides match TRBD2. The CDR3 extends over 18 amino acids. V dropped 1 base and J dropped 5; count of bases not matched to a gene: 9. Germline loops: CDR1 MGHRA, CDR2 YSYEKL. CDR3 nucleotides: TGCGCCAGCAGCCAAGGACTAGCGGGGGGGCGGCATGCTGAGACCCAGTACTTC. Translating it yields CASSQGLAGGRHAETQYF.

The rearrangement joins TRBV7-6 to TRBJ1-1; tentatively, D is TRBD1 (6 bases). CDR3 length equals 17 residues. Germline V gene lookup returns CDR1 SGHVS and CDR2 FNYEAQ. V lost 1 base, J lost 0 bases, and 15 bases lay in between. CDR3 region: CASSLEQGGHVNTEAFF. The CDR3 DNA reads TGTGCCAGCAGCTTAGAACAGGGAGGCCATGTGAACACTGAAGCTTTCTTT. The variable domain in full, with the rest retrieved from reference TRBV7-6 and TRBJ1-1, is GAGVSQSPRYKVTKRGQDVALRCDPISGHVSLYWYRQALGQGPEFLTYFNYEAQQDKSGLPNDRFSAERPEGSISTLTIQRTEQRDSAMYRCASSLEQGGHVNTEAFFGQGTRLTVV.

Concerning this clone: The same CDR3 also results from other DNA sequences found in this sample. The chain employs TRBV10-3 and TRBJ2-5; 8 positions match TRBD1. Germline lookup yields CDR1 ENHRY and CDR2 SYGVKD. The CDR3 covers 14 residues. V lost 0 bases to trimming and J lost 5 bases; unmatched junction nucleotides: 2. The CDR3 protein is CAISESTGDETQYF. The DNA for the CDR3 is TGTGCCATCAGTGAGTCGACAGGGGACGAGACCCAGTACTTC.

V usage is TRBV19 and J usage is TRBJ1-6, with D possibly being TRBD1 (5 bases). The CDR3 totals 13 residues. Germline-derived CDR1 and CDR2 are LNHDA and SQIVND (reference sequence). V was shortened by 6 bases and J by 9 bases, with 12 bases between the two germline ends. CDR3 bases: TGTGCCAGTAGCTCGGGACTTCTTTCACCCCTCCACTTT. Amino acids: CASSSGLLSPLHF.